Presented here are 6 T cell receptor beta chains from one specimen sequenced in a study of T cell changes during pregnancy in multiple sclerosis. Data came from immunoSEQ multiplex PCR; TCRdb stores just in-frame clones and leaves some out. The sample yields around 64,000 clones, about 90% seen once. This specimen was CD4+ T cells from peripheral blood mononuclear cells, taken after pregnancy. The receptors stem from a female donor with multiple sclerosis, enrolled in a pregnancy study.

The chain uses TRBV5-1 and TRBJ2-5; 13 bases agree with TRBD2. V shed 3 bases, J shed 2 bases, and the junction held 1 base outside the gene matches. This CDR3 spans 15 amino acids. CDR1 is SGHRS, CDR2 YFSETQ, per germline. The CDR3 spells CASSSLAGGQETQYF. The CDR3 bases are TGCGCCAGCAGCTCACTAGCGGGAGGGCAAGAGACCCAGTACTTC.

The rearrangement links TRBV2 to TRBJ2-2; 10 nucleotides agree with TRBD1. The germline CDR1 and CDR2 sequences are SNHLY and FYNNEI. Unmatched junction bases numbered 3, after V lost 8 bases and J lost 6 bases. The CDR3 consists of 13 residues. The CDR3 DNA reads TGTGCCAGCGACAGGGGGCAGGCCGGGGAGCTGTTTTTT. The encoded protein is CASDRGQAGELFF. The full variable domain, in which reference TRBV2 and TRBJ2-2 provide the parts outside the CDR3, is EPEVTQTPSHQVTQMGQEVILRCVPISNHLYFYWYRQILGQKVEFLVSFYNNEISEKSEIFDDQFSVERPDGSNFTLKIRSTKLEDSAMYFCASDRGQAGELFFGEGSRLTVL.

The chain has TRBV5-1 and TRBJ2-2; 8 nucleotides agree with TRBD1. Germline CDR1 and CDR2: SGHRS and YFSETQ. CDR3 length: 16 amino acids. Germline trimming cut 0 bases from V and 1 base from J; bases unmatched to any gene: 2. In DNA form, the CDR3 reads TGCGCCAGCAGCTTGGACGGGACAGGGAACACCGGGGAGCTGTTTTTT. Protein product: CASSLDGTGNTGELFF.

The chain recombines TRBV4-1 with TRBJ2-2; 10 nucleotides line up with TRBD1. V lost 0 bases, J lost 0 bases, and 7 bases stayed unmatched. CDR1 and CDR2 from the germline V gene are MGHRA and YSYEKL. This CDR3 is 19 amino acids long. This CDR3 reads CASSQDLRQGAANTGELFF. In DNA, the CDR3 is TGCGCCAGCAGCCAAGACCTAAGACAGGGGGCTGCGAACACCGGGGAGCTGTTTTTT.

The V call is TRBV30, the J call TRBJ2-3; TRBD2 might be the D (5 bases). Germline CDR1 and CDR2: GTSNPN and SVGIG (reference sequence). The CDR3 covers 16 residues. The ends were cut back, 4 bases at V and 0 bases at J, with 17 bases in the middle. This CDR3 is CAWNAGRATSTDTQYF. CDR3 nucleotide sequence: TGTGCCTGGAATGCTGGGCGGGCGACTAGCACAGATACGCAGTATTTT.

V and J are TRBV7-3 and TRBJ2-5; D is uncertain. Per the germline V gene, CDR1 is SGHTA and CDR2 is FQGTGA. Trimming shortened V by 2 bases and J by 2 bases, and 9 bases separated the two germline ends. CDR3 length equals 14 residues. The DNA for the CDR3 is TGTGCCAGCAGCTTAGAGCGCGCTCAAGAGACCCAGTACTTC. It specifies CASSLERAQETQYF.